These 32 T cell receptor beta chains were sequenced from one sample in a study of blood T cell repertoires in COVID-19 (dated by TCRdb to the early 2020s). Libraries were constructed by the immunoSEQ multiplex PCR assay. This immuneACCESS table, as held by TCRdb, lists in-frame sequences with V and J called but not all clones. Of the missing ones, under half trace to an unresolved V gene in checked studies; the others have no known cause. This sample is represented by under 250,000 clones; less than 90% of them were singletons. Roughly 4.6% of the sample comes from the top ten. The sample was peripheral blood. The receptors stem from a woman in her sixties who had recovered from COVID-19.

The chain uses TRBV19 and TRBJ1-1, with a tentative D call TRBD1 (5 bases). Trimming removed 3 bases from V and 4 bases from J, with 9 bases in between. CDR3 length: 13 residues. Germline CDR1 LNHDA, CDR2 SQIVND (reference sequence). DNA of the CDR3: TGTGCCAGTAGTATCGCGGGGGGCACTGAAGCTTTCTTT. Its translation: CASSIAGGTEAFF. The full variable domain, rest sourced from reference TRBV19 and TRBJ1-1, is DGGITQSPKYLFRKEGQNVTLSCEQNLNHDAMYWYRQDPGQGLRLIYYSQIVNDFQKGDIAEGYSVSREKKESFPLTVTSAQKNPTAFYLCASSIAGGTEAFFGQGTRLTVV.

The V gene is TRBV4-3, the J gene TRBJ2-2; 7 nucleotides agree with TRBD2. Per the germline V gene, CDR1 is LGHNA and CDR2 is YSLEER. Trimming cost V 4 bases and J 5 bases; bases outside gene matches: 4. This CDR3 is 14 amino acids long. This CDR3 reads CASSRGEGTGELFF. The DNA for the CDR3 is TGCGCCAGCAGCCGCGGGGAGGGGACCGGGGAGCTGTTTTTT.

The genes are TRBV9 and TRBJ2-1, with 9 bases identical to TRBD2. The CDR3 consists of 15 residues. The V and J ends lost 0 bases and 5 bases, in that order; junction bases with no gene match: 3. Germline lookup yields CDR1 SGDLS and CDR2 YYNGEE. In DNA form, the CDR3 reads TGTGCCAGCAGCGTAGGAAGCGGGGGGAACAATGAGCAGTTCTTC. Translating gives CASSVGSGGNNEQFF.

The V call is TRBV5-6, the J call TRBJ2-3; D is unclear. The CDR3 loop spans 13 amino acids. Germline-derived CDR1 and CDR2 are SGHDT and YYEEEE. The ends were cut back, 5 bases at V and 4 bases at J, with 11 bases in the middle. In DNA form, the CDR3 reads TGTGCCAGCAGGAGGTTTGTGGCAGATACGCAGTATTTT. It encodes CASRRFVADTQYF.

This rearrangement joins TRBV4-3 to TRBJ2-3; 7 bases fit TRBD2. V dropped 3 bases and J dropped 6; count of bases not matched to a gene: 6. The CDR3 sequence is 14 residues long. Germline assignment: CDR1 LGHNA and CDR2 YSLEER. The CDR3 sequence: CASSHSTGGDTQYF. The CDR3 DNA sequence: TGCGCCAGCAGCCATAGCACCGGGGGGGATACGCAGTATTTT.

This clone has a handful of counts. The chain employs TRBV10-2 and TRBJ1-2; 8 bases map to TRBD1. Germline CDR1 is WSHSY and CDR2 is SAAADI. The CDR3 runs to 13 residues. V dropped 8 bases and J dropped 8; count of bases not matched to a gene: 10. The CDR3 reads CASYSDRGYGYTF. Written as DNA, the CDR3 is TGCGCCAGCTATTCAGACAGGGGATACGGCTACACCTTC.

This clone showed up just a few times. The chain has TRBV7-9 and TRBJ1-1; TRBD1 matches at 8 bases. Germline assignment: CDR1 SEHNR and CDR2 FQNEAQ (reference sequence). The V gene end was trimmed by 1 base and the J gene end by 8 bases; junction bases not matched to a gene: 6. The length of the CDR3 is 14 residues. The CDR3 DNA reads TGTGCCAGCAGCTTAGTGGGGACAGGCTCCGAAGCTTTCTTT. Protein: CASSLVGTGSEAFF.

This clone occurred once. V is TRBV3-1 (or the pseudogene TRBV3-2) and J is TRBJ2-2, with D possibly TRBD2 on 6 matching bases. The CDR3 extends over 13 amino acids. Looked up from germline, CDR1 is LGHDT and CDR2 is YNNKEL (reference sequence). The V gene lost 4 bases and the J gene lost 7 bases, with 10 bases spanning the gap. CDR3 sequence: CASSRRRGGELFF. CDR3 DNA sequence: TGTGCCAGCAGCCGCAGGAGGGGCGGGGAGCTGTTTTTT.

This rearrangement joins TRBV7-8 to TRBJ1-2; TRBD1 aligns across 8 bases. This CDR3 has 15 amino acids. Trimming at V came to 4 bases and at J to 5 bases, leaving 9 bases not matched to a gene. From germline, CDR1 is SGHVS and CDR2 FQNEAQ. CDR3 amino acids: CASSSPTGGRYGYTF. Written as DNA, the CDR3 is TGTGCCAGCAGCTCGCCAACAGGGGGGAGGTATGGCTACACCTTC.

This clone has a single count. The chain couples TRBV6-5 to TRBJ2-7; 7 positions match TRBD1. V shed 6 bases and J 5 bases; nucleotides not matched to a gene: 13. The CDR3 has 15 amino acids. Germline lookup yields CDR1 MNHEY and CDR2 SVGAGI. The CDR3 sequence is CASRSWTDRANEQYF. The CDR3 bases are TGTGCCAGCAGATCCTGGACCGACAGGGCGAACGAGCAGTACTTC.

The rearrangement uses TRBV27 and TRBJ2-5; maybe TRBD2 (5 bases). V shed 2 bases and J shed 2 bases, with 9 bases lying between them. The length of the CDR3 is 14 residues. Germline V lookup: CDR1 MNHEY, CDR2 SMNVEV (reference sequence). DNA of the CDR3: TGTGCCAGCAGTTTAGGGCGACTACAAGAGACCCAGTACTTC. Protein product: CASSLGRLQETQYF.

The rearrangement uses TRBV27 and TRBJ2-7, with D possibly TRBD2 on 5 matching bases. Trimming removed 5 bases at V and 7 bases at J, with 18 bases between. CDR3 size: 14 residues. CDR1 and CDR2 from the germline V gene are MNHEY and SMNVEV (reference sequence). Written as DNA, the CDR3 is TGTGCCAGCAGTCCCGGGTCAGCCTCGGGGGAGCAGTACTTC. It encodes CASSPGSASGEQYF.

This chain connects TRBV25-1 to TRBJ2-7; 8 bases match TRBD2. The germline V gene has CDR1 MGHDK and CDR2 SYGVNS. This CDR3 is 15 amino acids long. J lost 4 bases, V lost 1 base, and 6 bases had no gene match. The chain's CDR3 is CASSESGSGVYEQYF. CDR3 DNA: TGTGCCAGCAGTGAATCTGGTAGCGGGGTATACGAGCAGTACTTC.

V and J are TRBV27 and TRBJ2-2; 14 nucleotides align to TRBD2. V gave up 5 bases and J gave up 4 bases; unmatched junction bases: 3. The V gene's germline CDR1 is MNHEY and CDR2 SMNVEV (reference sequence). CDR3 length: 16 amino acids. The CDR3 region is CASSGLAGGVTGELFF. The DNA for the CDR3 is TGTGCCAGCAGTGGACTAGCGGGGGGAGTCACCGGGGAGCTGTTTTTT.

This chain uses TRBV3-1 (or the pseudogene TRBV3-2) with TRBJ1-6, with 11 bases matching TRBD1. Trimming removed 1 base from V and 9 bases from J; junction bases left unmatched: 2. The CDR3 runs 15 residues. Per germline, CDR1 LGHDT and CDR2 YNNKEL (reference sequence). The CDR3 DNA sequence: TGTGCCAGCAGCCAAGGGACAGGGGGCCCTTCACCCCTCCACTTT. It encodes CASSQGTGGPSPLHF.

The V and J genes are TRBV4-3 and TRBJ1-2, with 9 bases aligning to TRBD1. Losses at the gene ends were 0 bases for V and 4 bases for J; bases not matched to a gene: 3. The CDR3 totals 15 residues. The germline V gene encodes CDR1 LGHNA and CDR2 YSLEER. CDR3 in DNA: TGCGCCAGCAGCCAAGATGGACAGGGGACCTATGGCTACACCTTC. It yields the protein CASSQDGQGTYGYTF.

The CDR3 DNA reads as TGTGCCAGCAGCTTAGGACGGGGTCAGCCCCAGCATTTT. Its protein product is CASSLGRGQPQHF. This chain connects TRBV7-3 to TRBJ1-5; D is uncertain. CDR1 is SGHTA, CDR2 FQGTGA, per germline. The CDR3 contains 13 residues. V lost 2 bases and J 6 bases, leaving 8 bases between the germline ends.

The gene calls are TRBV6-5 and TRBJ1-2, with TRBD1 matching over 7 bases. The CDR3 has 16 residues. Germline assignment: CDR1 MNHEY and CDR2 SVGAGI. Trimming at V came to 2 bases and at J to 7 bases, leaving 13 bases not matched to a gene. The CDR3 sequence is CASSYTPSGTDSGYTF. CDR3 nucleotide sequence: TGTGCCAGCAGTTACACCCCCTCCGGGACAGATAGTGGCTACACCTTC.

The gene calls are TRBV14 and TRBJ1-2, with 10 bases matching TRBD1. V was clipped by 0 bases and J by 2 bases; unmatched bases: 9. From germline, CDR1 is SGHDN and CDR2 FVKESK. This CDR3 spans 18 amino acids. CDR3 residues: CASSQDWGQGPWNYGYTF. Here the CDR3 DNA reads TGTGCCAGCAGCCAAGATTGGGGACAGGGGCCATGGAACTATGGCTACACCTTC.

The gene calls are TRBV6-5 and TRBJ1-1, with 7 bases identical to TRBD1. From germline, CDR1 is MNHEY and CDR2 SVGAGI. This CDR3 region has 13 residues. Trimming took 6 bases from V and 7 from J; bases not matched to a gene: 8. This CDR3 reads CASSTRQGYEAFF. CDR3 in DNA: TGTGCCAGCAGCACACGACAGGGTTATGAAGCTTTCTTT.

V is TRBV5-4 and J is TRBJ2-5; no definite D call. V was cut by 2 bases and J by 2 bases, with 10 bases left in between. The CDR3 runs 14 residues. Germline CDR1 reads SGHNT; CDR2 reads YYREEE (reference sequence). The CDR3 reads CASSFVSQQETQYF. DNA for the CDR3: TGTGCCAGCAGCTTCGTCTCTCAGCAAGAGACCCAGTACTTC.

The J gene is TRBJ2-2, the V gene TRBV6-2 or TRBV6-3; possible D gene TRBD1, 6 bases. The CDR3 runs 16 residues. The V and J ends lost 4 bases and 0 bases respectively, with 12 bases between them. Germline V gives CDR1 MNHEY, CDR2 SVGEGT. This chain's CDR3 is CASSLPGHANTGELFF. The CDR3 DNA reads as TGTGCCAGCAGTTTACCGGGACACGCGAACACCGGGGAGCTGTTTTTT.

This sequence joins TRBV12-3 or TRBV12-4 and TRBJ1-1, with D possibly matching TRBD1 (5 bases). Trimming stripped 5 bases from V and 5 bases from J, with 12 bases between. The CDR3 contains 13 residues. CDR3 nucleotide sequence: TGTGCCAGCAGTACCAGGGAGGGAACTGAAGCTTTCTTT. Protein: CASSTREGTEAFF.

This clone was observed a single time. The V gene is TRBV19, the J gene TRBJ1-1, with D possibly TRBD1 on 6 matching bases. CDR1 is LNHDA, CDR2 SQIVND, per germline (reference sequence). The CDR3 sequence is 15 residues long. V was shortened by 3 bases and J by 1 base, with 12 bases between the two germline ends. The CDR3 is CASSIFTGPNTEAFF. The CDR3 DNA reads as TGTGCCAGTAGTATCTTTACAGGGCCGAACACTGAAGCTTTCTTT.

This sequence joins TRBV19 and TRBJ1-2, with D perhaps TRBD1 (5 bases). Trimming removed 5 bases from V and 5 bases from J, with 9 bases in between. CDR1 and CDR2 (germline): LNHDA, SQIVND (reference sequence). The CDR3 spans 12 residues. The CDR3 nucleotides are TGTGCCAGTAGTTGGGGGGTTTATGGCTACACCTTC. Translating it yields CASSWGVYGYTF.

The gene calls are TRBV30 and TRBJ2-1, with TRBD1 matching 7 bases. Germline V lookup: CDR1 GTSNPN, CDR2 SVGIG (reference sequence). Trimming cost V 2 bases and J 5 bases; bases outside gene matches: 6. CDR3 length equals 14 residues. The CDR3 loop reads CAWSRWTGDNEQFF. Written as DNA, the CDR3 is TGTGCCTGGAGTCGCTGGACAGGAGACAATGAGCAGTTCTTC.

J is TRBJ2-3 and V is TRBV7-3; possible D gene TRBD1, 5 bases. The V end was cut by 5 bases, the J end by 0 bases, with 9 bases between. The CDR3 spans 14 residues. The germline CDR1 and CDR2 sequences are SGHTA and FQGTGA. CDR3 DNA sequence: TGTGCCAGCAGCCAGACAGTTAGCACAGATACGCAGTATTTT. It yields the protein CASSQTVSTDTQYF.

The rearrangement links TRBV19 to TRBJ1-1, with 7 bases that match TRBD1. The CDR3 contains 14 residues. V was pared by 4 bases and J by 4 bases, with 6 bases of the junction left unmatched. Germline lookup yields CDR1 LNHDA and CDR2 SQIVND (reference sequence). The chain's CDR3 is CASSNPGQSTEAFF. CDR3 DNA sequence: TGTGCCAGTAGTAACCCGGGACAGTCCACTGAAGCTTTCTTT.

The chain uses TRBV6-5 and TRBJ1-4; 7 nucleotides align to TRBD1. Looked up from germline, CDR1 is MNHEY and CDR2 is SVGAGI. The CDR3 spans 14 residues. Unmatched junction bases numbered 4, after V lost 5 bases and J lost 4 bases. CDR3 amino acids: CASSRRDSNEKLFF. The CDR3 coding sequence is TGTGCCAGCAGTCGCCGGGACAGTAATGAAAAACTGTTTTTT.

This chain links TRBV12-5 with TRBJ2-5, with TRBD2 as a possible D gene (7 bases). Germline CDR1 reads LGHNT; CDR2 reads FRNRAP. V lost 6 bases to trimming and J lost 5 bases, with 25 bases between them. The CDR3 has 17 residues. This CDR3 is CASGPKRWGGPGETQYF. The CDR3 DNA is TGTGCTAGTGGACCAAAAAGATGGGGGGGGCCGGGGGAGACCCAGTACTTC. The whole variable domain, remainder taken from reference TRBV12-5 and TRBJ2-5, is DARVTQTPRHKVTEMGQEVTMRCQPILGHNTVFWYRQTMMQGLELLAYFRNRAPLDDSGMPKDRFSAEMPDATLATLKIQPSEPRDSAVYFCASGPKRWGGPGETQYFGPGTRLLVL.

CDR3 sequence: CASSLEAGDTIAGYTF. The CDR3 DNA sequence: TGTGCCAGCAGCTTGGAGGCGGGGGACACCATTGCCGGCTACACCTTC. This chain joins TRBV7-6 and TRBJ1-2; tentatively, D is TRBD1 (6 bases). Germline assignment: CDR1 SGHVS and CDR2 FNYEAQ. The CDR3 runs 16 residues. Trimming left V 3 bases short and J 8 bases short, with 22 bases between.

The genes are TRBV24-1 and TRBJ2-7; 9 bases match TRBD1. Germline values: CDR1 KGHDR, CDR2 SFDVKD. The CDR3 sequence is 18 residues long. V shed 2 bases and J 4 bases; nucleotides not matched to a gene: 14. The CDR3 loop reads CATSDSPTRGQGRYEQYF. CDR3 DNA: TGTGCCACCAGTGATTCTCCGACGCGAGGACAGGGGAGATACGAGCAGTACTTC.